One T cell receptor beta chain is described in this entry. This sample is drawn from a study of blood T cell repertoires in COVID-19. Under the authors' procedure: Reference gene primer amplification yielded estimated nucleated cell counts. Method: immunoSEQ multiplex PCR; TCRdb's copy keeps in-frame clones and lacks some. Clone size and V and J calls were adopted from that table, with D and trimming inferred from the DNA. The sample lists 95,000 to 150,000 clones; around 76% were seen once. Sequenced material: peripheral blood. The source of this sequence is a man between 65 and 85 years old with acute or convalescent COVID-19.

CDR3: CASSPIRTGILVGGNTIYF. In nucleotides, the CDR3 is TGTGCCAGCAGTCCCATACGGACAGGGATTCTAGTAGGTGGAAACACCATATATTTT. The chain uses TRBV6-6 and TRBJ1-3; 8 bases align to TRBD1. Germline V lookup: CDR1 MNHNY, CDR2 SVGAGI (reference sequence). The CDR3 totals 19 residues. V shed 5 bases, J shed 3 bases, and the junction held 18 bases outside the gene matches.